This is a list of T cell receptor beta chains from one sample in a study of human T cells and chemical hapten exposure. Using its own MiXCR run on the RACE reads, TCRdb lists one record per CDR3 protein. The sample shows about 77,000 distinct CDR3 sequences, approximately 8.6% of them seen only once. Specimen: whole blood. The receptors derive from a female donor in good health. Some clones in this sample may be carry-over from other donors' samples. Each CDR3 is given without its conserved first and last residue. Fields, in order: CDR3 protein, J gene, V gene.

ASSKRVSLRGGRADTQY TRBJ2-3 TRBV21-1
ASRDDRGASGEQY TRBJ2-7 TRBV6-2/TRBV6-3
ASSSDRGMEQY TRBJ2-7 TRBV7-6
ASGGSSYEQY TRBJ2-7 TRBV28
ASSRQGFTSYEQY TRBJ2-7 TRBV6-2/TRBV6-3
ASSPILKPQSTEAF TRBJ1-1 TRBV4-1
ASSLDGPGANVLT TRBJ2-6 TRBV5-1
ASSGSGYT TRBJ1-2 TRBV12-3/TRBV12-4
ASSTGTGVINQPQH TRBJ1-5 TRBV6-6
ANRQGATETQY TRBJ2-5 TRBV10-3